This T cell receptor (beta chain) was retrieved from a study of technical replicates of blood from a few donors. Profiled with immunoSEQ multiplex PCR; TCRdb holds only in-frame clones, not every one. The table records 14,000 or so clones, over 80% of them present only once. The receptor was isolated from a human donor in good health. Sequencing was performed on PBMCs.

The DNA for the CDR3 is TGTGCCAGCAGCTTAGTCAGTTTCCCCACTGAAGCTTTCTTT. Residues: CASSLVSFPTEAFF. The gene calls are TRBV7-9 and TRBJ1-1; D gene uncertain. The CDR3 length is 14 residues. From germline, CDR1 is SEHNR and CDR2 FQNEAQ (reference sequence). V lost 1 base and J lost 4, with 10 bases in between.